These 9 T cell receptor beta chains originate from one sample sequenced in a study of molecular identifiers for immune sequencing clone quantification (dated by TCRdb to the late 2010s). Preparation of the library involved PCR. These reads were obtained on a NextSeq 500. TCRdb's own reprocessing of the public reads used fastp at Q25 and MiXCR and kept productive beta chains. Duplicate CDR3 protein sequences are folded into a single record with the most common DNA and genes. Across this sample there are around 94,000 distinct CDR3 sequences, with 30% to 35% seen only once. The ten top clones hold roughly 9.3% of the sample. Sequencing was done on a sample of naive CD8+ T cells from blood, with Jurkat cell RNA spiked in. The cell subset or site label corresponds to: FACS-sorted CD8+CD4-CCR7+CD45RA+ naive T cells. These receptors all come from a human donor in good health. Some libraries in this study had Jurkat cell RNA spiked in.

The CDR3 sequence: CSASGSGQTGQPQHF. DNA for the CDR3: TGCAGTGCTAGCGGCAGTGGGCAAACGGGACAGCCCCAGCATTTT. V usage is TRBV20-1 and J usage is TRBJ1-5; D is uncertain. The V and J ends lost 3 bases and 7 bases respectively, with 19 bases between them. Per the germline V gene, CDR1 is DFQATT and CDR2 is SNEGSKA (reference sequence). The CDR3 has 15 residues.

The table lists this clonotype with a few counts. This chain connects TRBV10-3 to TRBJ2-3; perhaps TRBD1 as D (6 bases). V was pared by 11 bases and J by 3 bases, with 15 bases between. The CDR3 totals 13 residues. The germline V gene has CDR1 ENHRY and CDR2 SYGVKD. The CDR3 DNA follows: TGTGCCCTTAGCCACAGGGTGACAGATACGCAGTATTTT. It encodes CALSHRVTDTQYF.

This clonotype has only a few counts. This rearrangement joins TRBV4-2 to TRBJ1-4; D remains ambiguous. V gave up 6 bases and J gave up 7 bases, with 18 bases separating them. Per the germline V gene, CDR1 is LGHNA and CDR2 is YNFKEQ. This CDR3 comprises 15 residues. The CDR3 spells CASSYGPPLSEKLFF. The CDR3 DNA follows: TGTGCCAGCAGTTACGGGCCCCCCCTGAGTGAAAAACTGTTTTTT.

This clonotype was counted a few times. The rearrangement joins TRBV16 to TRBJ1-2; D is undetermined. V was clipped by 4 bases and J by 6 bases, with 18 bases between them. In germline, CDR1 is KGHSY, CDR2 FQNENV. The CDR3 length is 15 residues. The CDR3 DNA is TGTGCCAGCAGCCCCTTGCGGGGTTCTAGTGATGGCTACACCTTC. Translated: CASSPLRGSSDGYTF.

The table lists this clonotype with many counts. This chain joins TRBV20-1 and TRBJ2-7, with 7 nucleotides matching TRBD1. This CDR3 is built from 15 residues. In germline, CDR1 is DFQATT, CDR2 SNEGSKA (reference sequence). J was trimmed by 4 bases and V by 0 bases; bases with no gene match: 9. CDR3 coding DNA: TGCAGTGCTAGAGATCAGGGTGGCAGGGGGTACGAGCAGTACTTC. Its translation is CSARDQGGRGYEQYF.

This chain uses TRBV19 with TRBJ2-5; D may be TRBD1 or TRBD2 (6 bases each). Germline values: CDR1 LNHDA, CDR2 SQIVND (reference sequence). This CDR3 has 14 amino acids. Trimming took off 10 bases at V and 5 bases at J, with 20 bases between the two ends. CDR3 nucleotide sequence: TGTGCCACGGGGGCTGATTCGAACTTGGAGACCCAGTACTTC. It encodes CATGADSNLETQYF.

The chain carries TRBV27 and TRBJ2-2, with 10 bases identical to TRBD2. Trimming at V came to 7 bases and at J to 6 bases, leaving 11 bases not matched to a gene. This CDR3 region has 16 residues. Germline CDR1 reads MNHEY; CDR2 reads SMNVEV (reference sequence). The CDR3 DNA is TGTGCCAGCACCCCCCTAGCGGGAGTACGTGCCGGGGAGCTGTTTTTT. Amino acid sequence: CASTPLAGVRAGELFF.

CDR3 loop: CASSSTGTGEETQYF. CDR3 in DNA: TGTGCCAGCAGCTCCACTGGGACAGGGGAAGAGACCCAGTACTTC. V usage is TRBV13 and J usage is TRBJ2-5; 10 bases are shared with TRBD1. Losses at the gene ends were 4 bases for V and 3 bases for J; bases not matched to a gene: 5. Germline V lookup: CDR1 PRHDT, CDR2 FYEKMQ (reference sequence). The CDR3 is made up of 15 amino acids.

In DNA, the CDR3 is TGTGCCAGTAGTATAAGGACAGGATTAGGCAATGAGCAGTTCTTC. Translating it yields CASSIRTGLGNEQFF. J is TRBJ2-1 and V is TRBV19; 7 bases map to TRBD1. This CDR3 is 15 amino acids long. The ends lost 2 bases at V and 6 bases at J; junction bases unmatched: 7. Germline V gene lookup returns CDR1 LNHDA and CDR2 SQIVND (reference sequence).